A selection of T cell receptor beta chains follows, all from one sample in a study of T cell responses to AZD1222 COVID-19 vaccine. Sequenced by immunoSEQ multiplex PCR; TCRdb stores in-frame clones only, minus some. The sample holds approximately 160,000 clones, over 75% seen once. The sequenced sample was peripheral blood, obtained on day 0 of AZD1222 vaccination. The receptors derive from an adult in good health. CDR3s include the opening cysteine and the closing phenylalanine or tryptophan. The D gene is left open where the match is weak. The size field is filled for only some rows; it gives once, few, many or a size class.

V gene	D gene	J gene	clone size	CDR3 protein	CDR3 DNA
TRBV2	TRBD1	TRBJ1-5	.	CASSEGTGSNQPQHF	TGTGCCAGCAGTGAAGGGACAGGGAGCAATCAGCCCCAGCATTTT
TRBV18	.	TRBJ1-1	few	CASSPGRGTEAFF	TGTGCCAGCTCACCCGGCAGAGGAACTGAAGCTTTCTTT
TRBV6-5	TRBD1	TRBJ2-7	once	CASRDRGTYEQYF	TGTGCCAGCAGGGACAGGGGGACCTACGAGCAGTACTTC
TRBV29-1	.	TRBJ2-7	.	CSVEKGYEQYF	TGCAGCGTTGAAAAGGGGTACGAGCAGTACTTC
TRBV12-3/TRBV12-4	TRBD1	TRBJ1-2	.	CASSRDRGHGYTF	TGTGCCAGCAGCCGGGACAGGGGGCACGGCTACACCTTC
TRBV7-6	.	TRBJ2-7	.	CASSLGARGNGYEQYF	TGTGCCAGCAGCTTAGGTGCACGGGGGAACGGATACGAGCAGTACTTC
TRBV19	.	TRBJ2-3	.	CASSIRQQGSGTDTQYF	TGTGCCAGTAGTATTCGTCAGCAGGGATCAGGCACAGATACGCAGTATTTT
TRBV12-3/TRBV12-4	.	TRBJ1-2	once	CASSSSTGYGYTF	TGTGCCAGCAGTTCCAGTACAGGTTATGGCTACACCTTC
TRBV2	.	TRBJ1-2	.	CASSEGSPYGYTF	TGTGCCAGCAGCGAGGGAAGCCCATATGGCTACACCTTC
TRBV10-1	.	TRBJ1-5	.	CATRVGPLSTQHF	TGCGCCACCAGGGTGGGACCCCTCTCTACCCAGCATTTT
TRBV6-5	TRBD1	TRBJ1-2	.	CASSYGTGYDYGYTF	TGTGCCAGCAGTTACGGGACAGGGTACGACTATGGCTACACCTTC
TRBV6-2/TRBV6-3	.	TRBJ1-5	.	CASSYYGPGPQHF	TGTGCCAGCAGTTATTACGGACCGGGGCCCCAGCATTTT
TRBV6-6	TRBD1	TRBJ1-6	.	CASSYRDSNSPLHF	TGTGCCAGCAGTTACCGGGACAGTAATTCACCCCTCCACTTT
TRBV4-1	.	TRBJ1-1	once	CASSRGGGAGTEAFF	TGCGCCAGCAGCCGCGGGGGCGGGGCGGGCACTGAAGCTTTCTTT
TRBV27	TRBD1	TRBJ1-2	.	CASRSLGQGKSGYTF	TGTGCCAGCAGATCTCTCGGACAGGGGAAAAGTGGCTACACCTTC
TRBV5-1	.	TRBJ1-6	.	CASSADGWDSPLHF	TGCGCCAGCAGCGCGGACGGTTGGGATTCACCCCTCCACTTT
TRBV9	TRBD1	TRBJ2-5	.	CASSVRPGGGETQYF	TGTGCCAGCAGCGTCCGCCCAGGGGGTGGGGAGACCCAGTACTTC
TRBV7-9	TRBD1	TRBJ1-2	.	CASSTGGFDGYTF	TGTGCCAGCAGTACAGGGGGCTTTGATGGCTACACCTTC
TRBV28	.	TRBJ2-5	.	CASSVWGRETQYF	TGTGCCAGCAGCGTGTGGGGAAGAGAGACCCAGTACTTC
TRBV5-1	.	TRBJ1-1	.	CASSLDGPNTEAFF	TGCGCCAGCAGCTTGGACGGACCAAACACTGAAGCTTTCTTT
TRBV5-1	TRBD1	TRBJ1-2	.	CASSLDRGDNYGYTF	TGCGCCAGCAGCTTGGACAGGGGCGACAACTATGGCTACACCTTC
TRBV7-2	TRBD2	TRBJ2-1	.	CASSLLAGNPYNEQFF	TGTGCCAGCAGCTTACTAGCGGGGAATCCTTACAATGAGCAGTTCTTC
TRBV7-9	.	TRBJ1-2	.	CASSVDTNYGYTF	TGTGCCAGCAGCGTCGACACTAACTATGGCTACACCTTC
TRBV6-2/TRBV6-3	TRBD1	TRBJ2-7	.	CASSPRTGRYEQYF	TGTGCCAGCAGTCCCCGGACAGGGCGTTACGAGCAGTACTTC
TRBV5-4	TRBD1	TRBJ2-7	.	CASSRTGAPYEQYF	TGTGCCAGCAGTAGGACAGGGGCGCCTTACGAGCAGTACTTC
TRBV5-1	.	TRBJ1-1	once	CASSLLPGRNTEAFF	TGCGCCAGCAGCCTTCTCCCGGGGCGGAACACTGAAGCTTTCTTT
TRBV7-2	.	TRBJ2-7	.	CASSLMGRVEQYF	TGTGCCAGCAGCTTAATGGGCAGGGTGGAGCAGTACTTC
TRBV4-1	.	TRBJ2-1	.	CASSLPPRNEQFF	TGCGCCAGCAGCCTACCCCCAAGGAATGAGCAGTTCTTC
TRBV11-2	TRBD1	TRBJ2-7	.	CASSRIRTGNEQYF	TGTGCCAGCAGCAGAATCCGGACAGGGAACGAGCAGTACTTC
TRBV4-3	TRBD1	TRBJ2-7	.	CASSPSGTAYEQYF	TGCGCCAGCAGCCCATCCGGGACAGCCTACGAGCAGTACTTC